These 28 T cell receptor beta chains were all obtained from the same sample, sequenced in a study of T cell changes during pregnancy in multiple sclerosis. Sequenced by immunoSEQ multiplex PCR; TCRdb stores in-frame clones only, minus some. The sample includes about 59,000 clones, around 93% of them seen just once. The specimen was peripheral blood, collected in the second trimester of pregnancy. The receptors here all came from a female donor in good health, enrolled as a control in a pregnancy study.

The DNA of the CDR3 is TGTGCCAGCAGCTCTAAATCGCTTTACAGCGGGGCGGAGACCCAGTACTTC. Encoded protein: CASSSKSLYSGAETQYF. The rearrangement joins TRBV11-3 to TRBJ2-5, with 7 bases that match TRBD2. J was trimmed by 5 bases and V by 4 bases; bases with no gene match: 16. Germline CDR1 reads SGHNT; CDR2 reads YENEEA. The length of the CDR3 is 17 residues.

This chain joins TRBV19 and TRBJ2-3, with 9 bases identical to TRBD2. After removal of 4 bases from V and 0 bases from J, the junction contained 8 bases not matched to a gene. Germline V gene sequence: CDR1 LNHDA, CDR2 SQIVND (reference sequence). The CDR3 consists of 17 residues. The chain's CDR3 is CASSRTSVMVSTDTQYF. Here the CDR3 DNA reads TGTGCCAGTAGTAGGACTAGCGTTATGGTGAGCACAGATACGCAGTATTTT.

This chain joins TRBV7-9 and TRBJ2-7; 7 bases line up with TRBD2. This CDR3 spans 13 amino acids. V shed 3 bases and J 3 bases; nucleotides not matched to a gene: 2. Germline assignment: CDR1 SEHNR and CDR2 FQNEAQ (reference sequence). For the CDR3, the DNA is TGTGCCAGCAGCTTGGGGGGGGTCTACGAGCAGTACTTC. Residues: CASSLGGVYEQYF.

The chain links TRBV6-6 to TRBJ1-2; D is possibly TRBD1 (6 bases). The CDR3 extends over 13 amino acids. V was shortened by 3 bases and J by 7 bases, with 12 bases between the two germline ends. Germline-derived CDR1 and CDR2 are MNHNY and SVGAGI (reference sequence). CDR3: CASSYTETGGYTF. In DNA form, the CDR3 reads TGTGCCAGCAGTTATACGGAGACAGGTGGCTACACCTTC.

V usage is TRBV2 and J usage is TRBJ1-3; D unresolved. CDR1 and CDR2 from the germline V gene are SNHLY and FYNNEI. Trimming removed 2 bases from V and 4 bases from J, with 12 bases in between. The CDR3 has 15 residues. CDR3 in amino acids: CASSELVGRGNTIYF. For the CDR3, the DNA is TGTGCCAGCAGTGAACTGGTGGGGAGAGGAAACACCATATATTTT.

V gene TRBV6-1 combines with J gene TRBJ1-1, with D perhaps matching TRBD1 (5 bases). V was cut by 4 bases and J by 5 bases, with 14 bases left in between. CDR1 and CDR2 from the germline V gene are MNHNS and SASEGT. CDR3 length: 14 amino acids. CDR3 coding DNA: TGTGCCAGCAGTGTAGGGGCGCGGATTACTGAAGCTTTCTTT. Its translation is CASSVGARITEAFF.

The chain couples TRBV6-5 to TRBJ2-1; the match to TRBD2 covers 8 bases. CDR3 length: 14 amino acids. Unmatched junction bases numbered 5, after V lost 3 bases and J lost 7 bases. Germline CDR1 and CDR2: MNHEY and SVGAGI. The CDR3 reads CASSYAGGSNEQFF. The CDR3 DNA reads TGTGCCAGCAGTTATGCGGGGGGCTCTAATGAGCAGTTCTTC.

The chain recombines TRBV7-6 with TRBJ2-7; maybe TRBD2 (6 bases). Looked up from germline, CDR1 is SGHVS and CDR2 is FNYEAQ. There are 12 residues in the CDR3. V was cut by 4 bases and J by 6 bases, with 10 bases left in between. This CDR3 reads CASSYQAGEQYF. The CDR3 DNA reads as TGTGCCAGCAGCTACCAAGCGGGCGAGCAGTACTTC.

CDR3 protein: CASSLVGGGLYQPQHF. The CDR3 region has the DNA TGTGCCAGCAGCTTAGTCGGGGGGGGGTTGTATCAGCCCCAGCATTTT. The rearrangement links TRBV7-2 to TRBJ1-5; a weak D match, TRBD1 (5 bases). Germline V gene sequence: CDR1 SGHTA, CDR2 FQGNSA. The length of the CDR3 is 16 residues. With 1 base removed from V and 5 bases from J, the gap between germline ends came to 15 bases.

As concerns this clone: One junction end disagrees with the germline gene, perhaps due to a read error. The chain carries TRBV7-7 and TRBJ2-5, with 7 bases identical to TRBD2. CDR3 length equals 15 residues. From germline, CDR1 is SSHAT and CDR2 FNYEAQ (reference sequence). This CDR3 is CASSSWGGFGETQYF. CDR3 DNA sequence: TGTGCTAGCAGCTCCTGGGGGGGGTTTGGAGAGACCCAGTACTTC.

The CDR3 DNA reads as TGTGCCAGCAGCTTAGGGAGAAACACTGAAGCTTTCTTT. This gives the protein CASSLGRNTEAFF. The rearrangement links TRBV11-1 to TRBJ1-1; D gene ambiguous. The V gene lost 1 base and the J gene lost 2 bases, with 5 bases spanning the gap. The CDR3 spans 13 residues. Germline V gives CDR1 SGHAT, CDR2 FQDESV (reference sequence).

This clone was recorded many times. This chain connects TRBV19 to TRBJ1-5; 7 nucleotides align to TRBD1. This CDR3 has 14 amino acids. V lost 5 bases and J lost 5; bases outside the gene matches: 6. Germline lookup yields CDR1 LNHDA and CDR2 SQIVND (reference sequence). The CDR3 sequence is CASSPTGVHQPQHF. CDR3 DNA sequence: TGTGCCAGTAGTCCAACAGGGGTTCATCAGCCCCAGCATTTT.

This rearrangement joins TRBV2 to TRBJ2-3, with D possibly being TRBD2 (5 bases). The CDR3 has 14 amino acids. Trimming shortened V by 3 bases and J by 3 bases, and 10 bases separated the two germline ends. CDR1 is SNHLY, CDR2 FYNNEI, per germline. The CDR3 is CASSERAMTDTQYF. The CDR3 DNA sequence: TGTGCCAGCAGTGAGAGGGCGATGACAGATACGCAGTATTTT.

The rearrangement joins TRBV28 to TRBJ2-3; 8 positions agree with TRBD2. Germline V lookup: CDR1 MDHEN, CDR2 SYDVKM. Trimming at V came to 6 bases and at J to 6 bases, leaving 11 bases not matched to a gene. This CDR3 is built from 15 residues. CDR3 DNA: TGTGCCAGCAGCATAAATCGTCCGGGGGGGGATACGCAGTATTTT. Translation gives CASSINRPGGDTQYF.

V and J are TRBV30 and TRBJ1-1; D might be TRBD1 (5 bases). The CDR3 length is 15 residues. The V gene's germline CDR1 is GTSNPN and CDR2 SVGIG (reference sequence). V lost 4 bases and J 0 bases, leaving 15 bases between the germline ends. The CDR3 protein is CAWTGRVGMNTEAFF. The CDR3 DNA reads TGTGCCTGGACGGGCAGGGTGGGAATGAACACTGAAGCTTTCTTT. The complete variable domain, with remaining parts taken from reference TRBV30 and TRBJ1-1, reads SQTIHQWPATLVQPVGSPLSLECTVEGTSNPNLYWYRQAAGRGLQLLFYSVGIGQISSEVPQNLSASRPQDRQFILSSKKLLLSDSGFYLCAWTGRVGMNTEAFFGQGTRLTVV.

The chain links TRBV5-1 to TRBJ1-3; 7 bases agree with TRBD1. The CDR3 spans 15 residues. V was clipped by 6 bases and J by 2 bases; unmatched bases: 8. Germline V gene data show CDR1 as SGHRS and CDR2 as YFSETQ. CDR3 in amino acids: CASTTGDAAGNTIYF. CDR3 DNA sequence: TGCGCCAGCACTACAGGGGATGCAGCTGGAAACACCATATATTTT.

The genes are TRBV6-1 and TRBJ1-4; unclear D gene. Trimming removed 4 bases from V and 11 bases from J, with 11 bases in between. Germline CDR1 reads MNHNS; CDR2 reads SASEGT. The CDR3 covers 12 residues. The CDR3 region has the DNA TGTGCCAGCAGTGTTGAGGTTTCCAAACTGTTTTTT. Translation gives CASSVEVSKLFF.

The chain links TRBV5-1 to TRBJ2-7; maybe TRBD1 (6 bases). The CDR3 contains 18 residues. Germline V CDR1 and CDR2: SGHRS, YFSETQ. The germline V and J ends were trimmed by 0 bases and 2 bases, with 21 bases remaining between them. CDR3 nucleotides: TGCGCCAGCAGCTTGGCCCGGGATTCGGGACATCGTACCTACGAGCAGTACTTC. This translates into CASSLARDSGHRTYEQYF.

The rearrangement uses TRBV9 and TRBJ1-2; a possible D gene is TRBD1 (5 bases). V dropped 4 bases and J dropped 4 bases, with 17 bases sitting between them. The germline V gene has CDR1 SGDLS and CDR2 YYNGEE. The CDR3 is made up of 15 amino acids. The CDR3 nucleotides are TGTGCCAGCAGCCAACAGGATTATGGTGTCTATGGCTACACCTTC. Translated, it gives CASSQQDYGVYGYTF.

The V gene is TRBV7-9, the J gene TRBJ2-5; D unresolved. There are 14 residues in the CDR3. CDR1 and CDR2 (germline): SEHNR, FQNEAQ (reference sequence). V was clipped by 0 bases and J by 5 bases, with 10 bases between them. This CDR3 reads CASSLAPIGETQYF. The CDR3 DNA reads TGTGCCAGCAGCTTAGCCCCGATCGGGGAGACCCAGTACTTC.

The CDR3 loop reads CASSFDFTDTQYF. The CDR3 region has the DNA TGTGCCAGCAGTTTTGACTTCACAGATACGCAGTATTTT. The rearrangement links TRBV6-6 to TRBJ2-3; unclear D gene. The germline V and J ends were trimmed by 4 bases and 2 bases, with 7 bases remaining between them. Germline V gene lookup returns CDR1 MNHNY and CDR2 SVGAGI (reference sequence). The CDR3 sequence is 13 residues long.

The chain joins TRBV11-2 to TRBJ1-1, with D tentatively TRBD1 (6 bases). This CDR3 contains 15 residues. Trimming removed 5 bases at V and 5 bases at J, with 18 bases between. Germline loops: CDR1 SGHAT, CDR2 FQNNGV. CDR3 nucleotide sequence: TGTGCCAGCAGCGCAGGGAAACAGGGTATAACTGAAGCTTTCTTT. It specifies CASSAGKQGITEAFF.

CDR3 in amino acids: CASSSGTSGGNTGELFF. The CDR3 DNA reads as TGCGCCAGCAGCTCCGGGACTAGCGGGGGGAACACCGGGGAGCTGTTTTTT. J is TRBJ2-2 and V is TRBV5-1, with 14 bases identical to TRBD2. J lost 1 base, V lost 3 bases, and 2 bases had no gene match. This CDR3 region has 17 residues. The germline V gene has CDR1 SGHRS and CDR2 YFSETQ.

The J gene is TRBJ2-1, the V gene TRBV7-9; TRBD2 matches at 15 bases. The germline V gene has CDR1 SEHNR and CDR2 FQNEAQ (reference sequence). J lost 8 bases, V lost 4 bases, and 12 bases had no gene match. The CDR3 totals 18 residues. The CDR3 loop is CASSYPTKGLAGGHEQFF. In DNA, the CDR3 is TGTGCCAGCAGCTACCCGACCAAGGGACTAGCGGGAGGTCATGAGCAGTTCTTC.

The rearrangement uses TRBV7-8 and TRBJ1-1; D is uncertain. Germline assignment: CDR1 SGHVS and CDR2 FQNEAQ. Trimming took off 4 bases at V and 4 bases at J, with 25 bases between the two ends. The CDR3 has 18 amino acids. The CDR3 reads CASSSPGLNSQWGTEAFF. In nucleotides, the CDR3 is TGTGCCAGCAGCTCCCCCGGACTAAACTCACAATGGGGCACTGAAGCTTTCTTT.

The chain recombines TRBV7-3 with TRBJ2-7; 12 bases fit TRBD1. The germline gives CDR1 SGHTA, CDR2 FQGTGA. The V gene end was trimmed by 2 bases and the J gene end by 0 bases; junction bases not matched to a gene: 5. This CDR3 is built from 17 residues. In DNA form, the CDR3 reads TGTGCCAGCAGCTTAGGGACAGGGGGCACGAGCTCCTACGAGCAGTACTTC. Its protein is CASSLGTGGTSSYEQYF.

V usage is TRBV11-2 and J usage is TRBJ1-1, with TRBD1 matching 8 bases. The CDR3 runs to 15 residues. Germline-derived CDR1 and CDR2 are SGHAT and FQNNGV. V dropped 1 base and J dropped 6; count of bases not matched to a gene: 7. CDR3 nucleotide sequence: TGTGCCAGCAGCTTAGCACAGGGGGAATGGGCTGAAGCTTTCTTT. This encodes CASSLAQGEWAEAFF.

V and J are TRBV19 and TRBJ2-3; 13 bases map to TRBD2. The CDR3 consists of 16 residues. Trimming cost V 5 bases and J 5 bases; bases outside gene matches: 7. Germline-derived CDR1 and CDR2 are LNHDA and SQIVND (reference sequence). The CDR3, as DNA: TGTGCCAGTAGTCTGACTAGCGGGAGGCGTAGAGATACGCAGTATTTT. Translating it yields CASSLTSGRRRDTQYF.